This TCR beta chain comes out of a study of shared clonotypes between healthy human individuals. The V end was cut by 2 bases, the J end by 4 bases, with 17 bases between. CDR1 is SGHNT, CDR2 YYREEE, per germline (reference sequence). CDR3 length: 16 amino acids. Only in-frame clones appear in the TCRdb table, and some are missing; sequencing was by immunoSEQ multiplex PCR. Altogether millions of clones are present, 85% to 95% being singletons, with the ten largest covering 0.13% to 0.15%. The rearrangement joins TRBV5-4 to TRBJ2-3; no reliable D call. What was sequenced was naive CD4+ T cells sorted from blood. Subset of the sample: CD45RA+ positively selected. This clonotype was obtained from a man aged 18 to 35 in good health. Written as DNA, the CDR3 is TGTGCCAGCAGCTTCTACGACGCCAAACCGGCAGATACGCAGTATTTT. Encoded protein: CASSFYDAKPADTQYF.